One sample yielded the 21 T cell receptor beta chains listed below, sequenced in a study of blood T cell repertoires in COVID-19. Generated by immunoSEQ multiplex PCR, the TCRdb table keeps only in-frame clones and is missing some. The sample has approximately 210,000 clones, 85% to 90% seen once. The material sequenced was PBMCs or T cells enriched from blood (not recorded which). The source is a woman aged 45-65 years with acute COVID-19.

The chain links TRBV5-6 to TRBJ1-5; 7 nucleotides line up with TRBD1. Germline V gene lookup returns CDR1 SGHDT and CDR2 YYEEEE. J was trimmed by 6 bases and V by 1 base; bases with no gene match: 4. This CDR3 is built from 14 residues. CDR3 in amino acids: CASSLLGGRQPQHF. The CDR3 region has the DNA TGTGCCAGCAGCTTGTTAGGGGGCCGTCAGCCCCAGCATTTT.

The J gene is TRBJ2-3, the V gene TRBV28; tentatively, D is TRBD2 (5 bases). Germline CDR1 is MDHEN and CDR2 is SYDVKM. The CDR3 runs to 13 residues. Trimming pared 7 bases from V and 3 bases from J, leaving 11 bases between. The CDR3 bases are TGTGCCAGCACCGAGGGCGGGACAGATACGCAGTATTTT. Translated, it gives CASTEGGTDTQYF. The full variable domain, with the rest looked up from reference TRBV28 and TRBJ2-3, is DVKVTQSSRYLVKRTGEKVFLECVQDMDHENMFWYRQDPGLGLRLIYFSYDVKMKEKGDIPEGYSVSREKKERFSLILESASTNQTSMYLCASTEGGTDTQYFGPGTRLTVL.

The gene calls are TRBV6-2 or TRBV6-3 and TRBJ1-1, with unresolved D. CDR3 length: 16 residues. Trimming removed 4 bases from V and 0 bases from J, with 15 bases in between. Germline CDR1 MNHEY, CDR2 SVGEGT. CDR3: CASSWERRRLNTEAFF. The CDR3 DNA reads as TGTGCCAGCAGTTGGGAGAGGAGACGATTGAACACTGAAGCTTTCTTT.

The chain carries TRBV7-9 and TRBJ2-5, with D possibly TRBD1 on 5 matching bases. The CDR3 contains 11 residues. V gave up 10 bases and J gave up 2 bases, with 8 bases separating them. Germline assignment: CDR1 SEHNR and CDR2 FQNEAQ (reference sequence). The CDR3 sequence: CATDRQETQYF. As DNA, the CDR3 is TGTGCCACCGACAGACAAGAGACCCAGTACTTC.

V is TRBV5-1 and J is TRBJ2-2; D is possibly TRBD2 (6 bases). This CDR3 has 14 residues. Germline V CDR1 and CDR2: SGHRS, YFSETQ. Between the trimmed V and J ends, which lost 2 bases and 7 bases, there was a span of 12 bases. The CDR3: CASSFNNGGGELFF. For the CDR3, the DNA is TGCGCCAGCAGCTTCAACAACGGGGGCGGGGAGCTGTTTTTT.

The rearrangement links TRBV7-3 to TRBJ2-1; D gene uncertain. V was trimmed by 1 base and J by 4 bases, leaving 8 bases between them. CDR1 and CDR2 (germline): SGHTA, FQGTGA. This CDR3 is 14 amino acids long. CDR3 region: CASSLRDSYNEQFF. CDR3 nucleotides: TGTGCCAGCAGCTTAAGAGACTCATACAATGAGCAGTTCTTC.

The V gene is TRBV5-1, the J gene TRBJ2-1; 7 bases are a match to TRBD2. The CDR3 is made up of 15 amino acids. Losses at the gene ends were 7 bases for V and 2 bases for J; bases not matched to a gene: 9. CDR1 is SGHRS, CDR2 YFSETQ, per germline. The CDR3 region has the DNA TGCGCCAGCTCCGGGGGACGGGAGGCCTACAATGAGCAGTTCTTC. This encodes CASSGGREAYNEQFF.

The chain employs TRBV28 and TRBJ1-2; 10 nucleotides agree with TRBD1. This CDR3 contains 14 residues. The V gene's germline CDR1 is MDHEN and CDR2 SYDVKM. V dropped 4 bases and J dropped 5; count of bases not matched to a gene: 4. CDR3 DNA: TGTGCCAGCAGTTCACCGGGACAGGGGTATGGCTACACCTTC. Encoded protein: CASSSPGQGYGYTF.

This chain uses TRBV24-1 with TRBJ2-7; 7 bases align to TRBD2. Trimming cost V 4 bases and J 8 bases; bases outside gene matches: 4. CDR3 length equals 12 residues. Germline-derived CDR1 and CDR2 are KGHDR and SFDVKD. For the CDR3, the DNA is TGTGCCACCAGTGAGGCCGGGACTAAGCAGTACTTC. Protein sequence: CATSEAGTKQYF.

The V gene is TRBV11-2, the J gene TRBJ2-5; a possible D gene is TRBD1 (5 bases). Germline CDR1 is SGHAT and CDR2 is FQNNGV. Trimming shortened V by 5 bases and J by 5 bases, and 18 bases separated the two germline ends. The CDR3 is 15 amino acids. The CDR3 sequence: CASSHTGYMGETQYF. The CDR3, as DNA: TGTGCCAGCAGCCATACAGGTTACATGGGGGAGACCCAGTACTTC.

V is TRBV6-5 and J is TRBJ2-1, with 7 bases matching TRBD2. Per the germline V gene, CDR1 is MNHEY and CDR2 is SVGAGI. The CDR3 is 16 amino acids. V lost 2 bases and J lost 0; bases outside the gene matches: 4. DNA for the CDR3: TGTGCCAGCAGTTACGACGGACTAGTCTCCTACAATGAGCAGTTCTTC. It translates to CASSYDGLVSYNEQFF.

This rearrangement joins TRBV19 to TRBJ1-5, with no clear D. Germline CDR1 and CDR2: LNHDA and SQIVND (reference sequence). The CDR3 has 14 residues. The ends were cut back, 1 base at V and 7 bases at J, with 11 bases in the middle. The CDR3: CASSIGGVGQPQHF. The CDR3 nucleotides are TGTGCCAGTAGTATAGGCGGGGTTGGGCAGCCCCAGCATTTT.

CDR3 nucleotide sequence: TGTGCCAGCAGCTACGACAGGAAGACCCAGTACTTC. It yields the protein CASSYDRKTQYF. The chain is built from TRBV13 and TRBJ2-5; a possible D gene is TRBD1 (6 bases). Germline V gene sequence: CDR1 PRHDT, CDR2 FYEKMQ (reference sequence). Trimming pared 4 bases from V and 6 bases from J, leaving 9 bases between. The CDR3 covers 12 residues.

This sequence joins TRBV7-2 and TRBJ2-2; TRBD1 agrees at 10 bases. Germline V CDR1 and CDR2: SGHTA, FQGNSA. V trimming: 1 base; J trimming: 8 bases; junction bases outside the gene matches: 4. This CDR3 spans 15 amino acids. The CDR3 DNA sequence: TGTGCCAGCAGCTTAGGACAGGGGGCAAGGGGGGAGCTGTTTTTT. Translating it yields CASSLGQGARGELFF.

The sample holds one count of this clone. V and J are TRBV7-5 and TRBJ1-1; the table's D gene call, TRBD1, was not cross checked with the DNA. TRBV7-5 is a pseudogene. The CDR3 is 19 amino acids. In DNA form, the CDR3 reads TGTGCCAGAAGCCCAGGGGGGATGGGAGTAGAGTTAGGGAACACTGAAGCTTTCTTT. This codes for CARSPGGMGVELGNTEAFF.

The chain links TRBV19 to TRBJ2-5; D is unclear. This CDR3 comprises 13 residues. CDR1 LNHDA and CDR2 SQIVND come from the germline V gene (reference sequence). Trimming took off 4 bases at V and 2 bases at J, with 8 bases between the two ends. Here the CDR3 reads CASSTTQQETQYF. The CDR3 region has the DNA TGTGCCAGTAGTACGACACAGCAAGAGACCCAGTACTTC.

V and J are TRBV19 and TRBJ2-4; TRBD2 aligns across 12 bases. This CDR3 is built from 18 residues. The germline V gene encodes CDR1 LNHDA and CDR2 SQIVND (reference sequence). The V and J ends lost 4 bases and 1 base, in that order; junction bases with no gene match: 8. The CDR3: CASSRPSGRAGAKNIQYF. CDR3 in DNA: TGTGCCAGTAGTAGGCCTAGCGGGAGGGCTGGGGCCAAAAACATTCAGTACTTC.

The rearrangement joins TRBV7-2 to TRBJ2-1; 9 nucleotides align to TRBD2. The germline V gene encodes CDR1 SGHTA and CDR2 FQGNSA. Germline trimming cut 1 base from V and 7 bases from J; bases unmatched to any gene: 14. This CDR3 is 18 amino acids long. The CDR3 coding sequence is TGTGCCAGCAGCTTAGTCTCGAGCGCGGGAGGGCCGGGGAATGAGCAGTTCTTC. Its translation: CASSLVSSAGGPGNEQFF.

V gene TRBV7-2 combines with J gene TRBJ2-1, with D possibly TRBD2 on 6 matching bases. The CDR3 extends over 13 amino acids. The V end lost 1 base, the J end lost 10 bases, and 11 bases lay between the germline ends. Per germline, CDR1 SGHTA and CDR2 FQGNSA. CDR3 loop: CASSLGRAGEQFF. The CDR3 DNA follows: TGTGCCAGCAGCTTAGGTAGGGCGGGAGAGCAGTTCTTC. Using reference TRBV7-2 and TRBJ2-1 for the parts outside the CDR3, the full variable domain is GAGVSQSPSNKVTEKGKDVELRCDPISGHTALYWYRQSLGQGLEFLIYFQGNSAPDKSGLPSDRFSAERTGGSVSTLTIQRTQQEDSAVYLCASSLGRAGEQFFGPGTRLTVL.

The chain recombines TRBV7-2 with TRBJ2-2, with TRBD2 as a possible D gene (5 bases). V shed 0 bases and J shed 2 bases, with 13 bases lying between them. The CDR3 runs to 17 residues. Germline CDR1 is SGHTA and CDR2 is FQGNSA. The CDR3 nucleotides are TGTGCCAGCAGCTTAGCCGGGATCGGAGTTAACACCGGGGAGCTGTTTTTT. Translated: CASSLAGIGVNTGELFF. Together with reference TRBV7-2 and TRBJ2-2, the CDR3 gives the full variable domain: GAGVSQSPSNKVTEKGKDVELRCDPISGHTALYWYRQSLGQGLEFLIYFQGNSAPDKSGLPSDRFSAERTGGSVSTLTIQRTQQEDSAVYLCASSLAGIGVNTGELFFGEGSRLTVL.

To note about this clone: Other DNA variants within this sample encode the same CDR3. This chain joins TRBV5-1 and TRBJ1-1, with unresolved D. The CDR3 loop spans 13 amino acids. V lost 1 base and J 1 base, leaving 5 bases between the germline ends. Germline CDR1 reads SGHRS; CDR2 reads YFSETQ. The CDR3 bases are TGCGCCAGCAGCTTGAACAGGAACACTGAAGCTTTCTTT. Amino acids: CASSLNRNTEAFF.